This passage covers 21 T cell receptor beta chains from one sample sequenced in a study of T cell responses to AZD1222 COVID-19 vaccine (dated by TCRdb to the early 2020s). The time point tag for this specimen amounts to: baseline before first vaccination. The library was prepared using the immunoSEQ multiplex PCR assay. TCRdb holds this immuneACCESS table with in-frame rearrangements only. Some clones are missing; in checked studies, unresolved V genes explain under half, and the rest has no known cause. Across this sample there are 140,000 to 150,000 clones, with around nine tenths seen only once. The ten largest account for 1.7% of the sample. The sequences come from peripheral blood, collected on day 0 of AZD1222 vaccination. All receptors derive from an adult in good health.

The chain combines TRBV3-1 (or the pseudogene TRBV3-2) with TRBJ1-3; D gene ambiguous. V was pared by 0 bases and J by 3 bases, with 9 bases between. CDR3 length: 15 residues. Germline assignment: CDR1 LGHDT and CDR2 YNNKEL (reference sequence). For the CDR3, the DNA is TGTGCCAGCAGCCAAGATAGGGCGGTTGGAAACACCATATATTTT. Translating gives CASSQDRAVGNTIYF.

CDR3 nucleotide sequence: TGTGCCAGCAGACTAGCGGGGGTTCACACCGGGGAGCTGTTTTTT. This codes for CASRLAGVHTGELFF. The genes are TRBV7-2 and TRBJ2-2; 11 nucleotides line up with TRBD2. The CDR3 runs to 15 residues. Germline-derived CDR1 and CDR2 are SGHTA and FQGNSA. The trim removed 6 bases at V and 3 bases at J, leaving 3 bases unmatched.

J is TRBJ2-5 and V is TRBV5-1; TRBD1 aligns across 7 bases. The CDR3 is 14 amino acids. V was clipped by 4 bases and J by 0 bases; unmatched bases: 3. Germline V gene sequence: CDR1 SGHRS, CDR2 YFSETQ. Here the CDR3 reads CASSHGQDQETQYF. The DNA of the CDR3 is TGCGCCAGCAGCCATGGACAGGACCAAGAGACCCAGTACTTC.

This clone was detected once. The CDR3 here is CASSPPRDRAQVTYGYTF. The CDR3 DNA follows: TGTGCCAGCAGCCCCCCGCGGGACAGGGCCCAAGTTACCTATGGCTACACCTTC. The gene calls are TRBV7-9 and TRBJ1-2; 9 nucleotides agree with TRBD1. V lost 5 bases to trimming and J lost 4 bases; unmatched junction nucleotides: 17. CDR3 length equals 18 residues. Germline CDR1 SEHNR, CDR2 FQNEAQ (reference sequence). The whole variable domain, remainder taken from reference TRBV7-9 and TRBJ1-2, is DTGVSQNPRHKITKRGQNVTFRCDPISEHNRLYWYRQTLGQGPEFLTYFQNEAQLEKSRLLSDRFSAERPKGSFSTLEIQRTEQGDSAMYLCASSPPRDRAQVTYGYTFGSGTRLTVV.

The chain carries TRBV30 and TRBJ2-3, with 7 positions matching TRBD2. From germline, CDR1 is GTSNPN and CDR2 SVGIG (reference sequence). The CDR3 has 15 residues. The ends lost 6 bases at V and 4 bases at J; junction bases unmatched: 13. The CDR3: CACSSGGGRADTQYF. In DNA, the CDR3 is TGTGCCTGTTCCTCCGGTGGAGGGAGGGCAGATACGCAGTATTTT.

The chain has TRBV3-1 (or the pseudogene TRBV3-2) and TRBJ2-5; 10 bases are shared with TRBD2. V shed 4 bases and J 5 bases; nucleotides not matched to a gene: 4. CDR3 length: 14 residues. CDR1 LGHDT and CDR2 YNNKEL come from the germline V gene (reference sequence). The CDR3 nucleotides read TGTGCCAGCAGCCCGAGCGGGAGGGCGGAGACCCAGTACTTC. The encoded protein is CASSPSGRAETQYF.

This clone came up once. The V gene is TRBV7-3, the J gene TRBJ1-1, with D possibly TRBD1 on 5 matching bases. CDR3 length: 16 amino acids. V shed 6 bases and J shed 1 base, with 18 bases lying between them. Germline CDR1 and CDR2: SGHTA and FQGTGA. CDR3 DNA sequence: TGTGCCAGCAGTCGAGACAACAGGAGGGGGAACACTGAAGCTTTCTTT. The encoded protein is CASSRDNRRGNTEAFF.

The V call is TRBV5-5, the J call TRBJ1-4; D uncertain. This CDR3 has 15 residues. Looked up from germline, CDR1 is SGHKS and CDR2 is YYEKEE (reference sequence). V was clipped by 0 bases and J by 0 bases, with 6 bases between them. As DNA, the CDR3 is TGTGCCAGCAGCTTGGTTTTTGCAACTAATGAAAAACTGTTTTTT. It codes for CASSLVFATNEKLFF.

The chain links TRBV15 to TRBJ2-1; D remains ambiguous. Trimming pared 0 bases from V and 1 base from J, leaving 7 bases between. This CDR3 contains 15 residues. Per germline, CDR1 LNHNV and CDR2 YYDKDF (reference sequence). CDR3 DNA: TGTGCCACCAGCAGAGATGTGGGGTCCTACAATGAGCAGTTCTTC. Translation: CATSRDVGSYNEQFF.

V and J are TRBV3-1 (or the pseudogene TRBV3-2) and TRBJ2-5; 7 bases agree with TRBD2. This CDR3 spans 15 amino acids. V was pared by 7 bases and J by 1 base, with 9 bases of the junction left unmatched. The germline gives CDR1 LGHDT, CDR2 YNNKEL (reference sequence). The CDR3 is CASISREKPQETQYF. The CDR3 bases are TGTGCCAGCATTTCGCGGGAGAAGCCCCAAGAGACCCAGTACTTC.

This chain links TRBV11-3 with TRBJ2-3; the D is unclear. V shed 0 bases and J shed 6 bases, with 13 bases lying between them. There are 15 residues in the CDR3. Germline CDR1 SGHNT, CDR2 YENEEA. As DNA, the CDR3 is TGTGCCAGCAGCTTAGATGGCTCAGGCCCCGATACGCAGTATTTT. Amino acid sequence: CASSLDGSGPDTQYF.

CDR3 coding DNA: TGCGCCAGCAGCTTGGCCGGAACTTCAGGAGAGACCCAGTACTTC. Encoded protein: CASSLAGTSGETQYF. The genes are TRBV5-1 and TRBJ2-5; D call uncertain. Between the trimmed V and J ends, which lost 0 bases and 4 bases, there was a span of 13 bases. Germline V CDR1 and CDR2: SGHRS, YFSETQ. CDR3 length: 15 residues.

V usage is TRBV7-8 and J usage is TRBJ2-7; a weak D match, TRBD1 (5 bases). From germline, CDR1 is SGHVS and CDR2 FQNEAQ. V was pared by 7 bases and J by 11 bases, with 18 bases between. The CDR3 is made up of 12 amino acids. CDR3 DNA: TGTGCCAGCATCCCCCTAAGGGGTAGAAAGTACTTC. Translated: CASIPLRGRKYF.

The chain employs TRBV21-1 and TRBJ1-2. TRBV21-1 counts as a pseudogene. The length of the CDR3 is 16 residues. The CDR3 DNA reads TGTGCCAGCAGCAAAGCCCAGTGGGGGAAAAACTATGGCTACACCTTC. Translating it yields CASSKAQWGKNYGYTF.

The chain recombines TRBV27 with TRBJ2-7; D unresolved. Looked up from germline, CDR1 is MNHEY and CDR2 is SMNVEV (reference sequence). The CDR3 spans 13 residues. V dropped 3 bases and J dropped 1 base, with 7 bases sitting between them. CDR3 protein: CASSFVGSYEQYF. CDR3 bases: TGTGCCAGCAGTTTTGTGGGGTCCTACGAGCAGTACTTC.

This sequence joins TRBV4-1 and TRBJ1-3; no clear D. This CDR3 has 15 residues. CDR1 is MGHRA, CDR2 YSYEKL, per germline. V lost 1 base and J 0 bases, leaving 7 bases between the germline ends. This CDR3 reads CASSQVPDSGNTIYF. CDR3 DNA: TGCGCCAGCAGCCAAGTGCCTGACTCTGGAAACACCATATATTTT.

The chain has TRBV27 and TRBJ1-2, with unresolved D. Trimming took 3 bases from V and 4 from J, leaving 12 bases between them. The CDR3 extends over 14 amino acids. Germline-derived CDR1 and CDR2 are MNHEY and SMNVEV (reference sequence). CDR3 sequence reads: CASSFGRSLYGYTF. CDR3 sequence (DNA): TGTGCCAGCAGTTTTGGAAGGAGTCTCTATGGCTACACCTTC.

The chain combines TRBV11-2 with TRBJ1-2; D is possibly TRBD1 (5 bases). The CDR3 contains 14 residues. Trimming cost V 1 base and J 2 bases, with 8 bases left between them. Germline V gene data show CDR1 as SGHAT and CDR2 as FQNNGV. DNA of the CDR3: TGTGCCAGCAGCTTAGGGGGCAGGAACTATGGCTACACCTTC. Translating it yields CASSLGGRNYGYTF. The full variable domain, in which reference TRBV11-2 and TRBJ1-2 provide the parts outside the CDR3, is EAGVAQSPRYKIIEKRQSVAFWCNPISGHATLYWYQQILGQGPKLLIQFQNNGVVDDSQLPKDRFSAERLKGVDSTLKIQPAKLEDSAVYLCASSLGGRNYGYTFGSGTRLTVV.

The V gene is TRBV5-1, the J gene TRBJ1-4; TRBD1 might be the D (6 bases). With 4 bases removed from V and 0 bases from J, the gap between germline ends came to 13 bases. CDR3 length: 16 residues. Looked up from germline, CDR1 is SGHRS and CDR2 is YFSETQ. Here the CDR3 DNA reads TGCGCCAGCAGCCGGGAGGGGGGATCAACTAATGAAAAACTGTTTTTT. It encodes CASSREGGSTNEKLFF.

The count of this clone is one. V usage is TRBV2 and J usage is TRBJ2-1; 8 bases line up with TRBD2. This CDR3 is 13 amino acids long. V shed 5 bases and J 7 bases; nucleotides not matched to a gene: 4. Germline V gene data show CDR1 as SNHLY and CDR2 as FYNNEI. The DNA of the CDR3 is TGTGCCAGCAGTTGGACTAGCAAGAATGAGCAGTTCTTC. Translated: CASSWTSKNEQFF.

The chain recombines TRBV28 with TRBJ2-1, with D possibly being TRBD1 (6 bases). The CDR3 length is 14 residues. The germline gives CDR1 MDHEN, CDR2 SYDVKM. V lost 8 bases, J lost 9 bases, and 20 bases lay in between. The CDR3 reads CASHTPSGVGEQFF. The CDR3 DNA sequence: TGTGCCAGCCATACCCCTTCAGGGGTGGGTGAGCAGTTCTTC.